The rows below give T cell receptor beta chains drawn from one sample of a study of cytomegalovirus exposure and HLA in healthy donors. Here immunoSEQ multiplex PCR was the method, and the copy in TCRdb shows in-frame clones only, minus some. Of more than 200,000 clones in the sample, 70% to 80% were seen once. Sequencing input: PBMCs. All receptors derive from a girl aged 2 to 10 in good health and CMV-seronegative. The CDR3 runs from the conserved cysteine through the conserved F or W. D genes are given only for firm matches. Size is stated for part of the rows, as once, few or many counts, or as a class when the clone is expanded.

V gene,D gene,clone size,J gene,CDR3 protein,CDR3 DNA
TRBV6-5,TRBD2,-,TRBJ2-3,CASSYGGEGSDTQYF,TGTGCCAGCAGTTACGGGGGGGAGGGGTCAGATACGCAGTATTTT
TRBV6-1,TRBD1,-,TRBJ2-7,CASSEAGQFYEQYF,TGTGCCAGCAGTGAAGCGGGACAGTTCTACGAGCAGTACTTC
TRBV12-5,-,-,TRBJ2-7,CASGPLYEQYF,TGTGCTAGTGGTCCTCTTTACGAGCAGTACTTC
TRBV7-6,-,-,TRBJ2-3,CASSLDGLSTDTQYF,TGTGCCAGCAGCTTAGACGGACTTAGCACAGATACGCAGTATTTT
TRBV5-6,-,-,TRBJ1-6,CASRGGFSSPLHF,TGTGCCAGCAGGGGAGGGTTCTCCTCACCCCTCCACTTT
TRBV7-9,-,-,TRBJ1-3,CASSLVLTADGYSGNTIYF,TGTGCCAGCAGCTTAGTATTAACGGCAGACGGGTACTCTGGAAACACCATATATTTT
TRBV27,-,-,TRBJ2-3,CASSSIVADTQYF,TGTGCCAGCAGTTCGATCGTAGCAGATACGCAGTATTTT
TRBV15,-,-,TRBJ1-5,CATSTQNQPQHF,TGTGCCACCAGCACTCAGAATCAGCCCCAGCATTTT
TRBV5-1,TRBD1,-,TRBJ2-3,CASSFNRDRVSDTQYF,TGCGCCAGCAGCTTTAACCGGGACAGGGTATCAGATACGCAGTATTTT
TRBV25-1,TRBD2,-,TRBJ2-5,CASSGGDLADYQETQYF,TGTGCCAGCAGTGGTGGTGATCTAGCGGACTACCAAGAGACCCAGTACTTC
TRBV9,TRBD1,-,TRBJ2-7,CASSFGTGAYEQYF,TGTGCCAGCAGCTTTGGGACAGGGGCCTACGAGCAGTACTTC
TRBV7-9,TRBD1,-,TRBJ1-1,CASSTPGQGNTEAFF,TGTGCCAGCAGCACCCCGGGACAGGGGAACACTGAAGCTTTCTTT
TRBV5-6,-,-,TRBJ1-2,CASSPKRGSPNYGYTF,TGTGCCAGCAGCCCCAAACGGGGATCCCCTAACTATGGCTACACCTTC
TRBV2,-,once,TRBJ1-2,CANRPDNYGYTF,TGTGCCAACAGACCAGATAACTATGGCTACACCTTC
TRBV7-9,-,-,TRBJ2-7,CASSLGGERYEQYF,TGTGCCAGCAGCTTAGGGGGAGAGCGATACGAGCAGTACTTC
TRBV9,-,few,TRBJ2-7,CASSVGGGETYEQYF,TGTGCCAGCAGCGTAGGAGGCGGGGAAACCTACGAGCAGTACTTC
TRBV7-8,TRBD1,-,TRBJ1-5,CASSFPGQGAKGYQPQHF,TGTGCCAGCAGCTTTCCGGGACAGGGGGCTAAGGGATATCAGCCCCAGCATTTT
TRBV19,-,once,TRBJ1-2,CASSIKTGAGYTF,TGTGCCAGTAGTATAAAGACTGGGGCCGGCTACACCTTC
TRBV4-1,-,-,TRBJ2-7,CASSQDTPAGVPYEQYF,TGCGCCAGCAGCCAAGATACCCCTGCAGGGGTCCCCTACGAGCAGTACTTC
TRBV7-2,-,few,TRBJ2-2,CASSRQAETGELFF,TGTGCCAGCAGCCGACAGGCGGAGACCGGGGAGCTGTTTTTT
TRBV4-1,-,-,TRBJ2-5,CASSYRDAETQYF,TGCGCCAGCAGCTACAGGGATGCGGAGACCCAGTACTTC
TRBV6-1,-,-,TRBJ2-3,CASSGQSTDTQYF,TGTGCCAGCAGTGGGCAGAGCACAGATACGCAGTATTTT
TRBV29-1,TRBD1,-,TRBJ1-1,CSGGQLNTEAFF,TGCAGCGGGGGACAGCTGAACACTGAAGCTTTCTTT
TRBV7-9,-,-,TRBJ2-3,CASSLARAGTDTQYF,TGTGCCAGCAGCTTAGCGAGGGCCGGCACAGATACGCAGTATTTT